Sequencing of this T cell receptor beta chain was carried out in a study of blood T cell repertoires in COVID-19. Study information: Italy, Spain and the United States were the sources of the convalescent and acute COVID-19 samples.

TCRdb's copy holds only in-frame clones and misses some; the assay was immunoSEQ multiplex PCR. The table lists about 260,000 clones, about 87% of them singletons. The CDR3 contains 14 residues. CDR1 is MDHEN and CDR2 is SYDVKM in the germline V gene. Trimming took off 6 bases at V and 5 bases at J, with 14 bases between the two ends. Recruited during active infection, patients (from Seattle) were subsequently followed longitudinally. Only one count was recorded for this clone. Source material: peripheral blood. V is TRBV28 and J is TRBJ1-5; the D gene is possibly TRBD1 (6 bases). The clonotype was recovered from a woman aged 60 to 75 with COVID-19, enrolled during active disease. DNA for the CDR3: TGTGCCAGCAGCGCGGGGGGGCTCGATCAGCCCCAGCATTTT. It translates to CASSAGGLDQPQHF.